These 15 T cell receptor beta chains came from one sample sequenced in a study of T-cell memory formation after mild COVID-19. Each CDR3 protein is one row after TCRdb ran MiXCR on the 5' RACE reads. The sample carries under 650,000 distinct CDR3 sequences, roughly 17% recorded once. The sample was PBMCs or a T cell subset sorted from them (not recorded which). The receptor source for this set is an adult woman who had mild COVID-19 (a few samples of this study predate the infection). Cell type and time point are not known.

This clonotype turned up a few times. The chain employs TRBV28 and TRBJ2-7; TRBD1 aligns across 10 bases. Losses at the gene ends were 9 bases for V and 4 bases for J; bases not matched to a gene: 9. The CDR3 has 14 amino acids. Germline CDR1 reads MDHEN; CDR2 reads SYDVKM. The CDR3 loop reads CASRDRGLGYEQYF. CDR3 bases: TGTGCCAGTAGAGACAGGGGGCTGGGTTACGAGCAGTACTTC.

This rearrangement joins TRBV5-1 to TRBJ1-6, with TRBD1 matching over 11 bases. With 4 bases clipped from V and 10 bases from J, the junction kept 4 bases outside the gene matches. The CDR3 is made up of 14 amino acids. Per germline, CDR1 SGHRS and CDR2 YFSETQ. The DNA for the CDR3 is TGCGCCAGCAGCCTGGGACAGGGGGAATCACCCCTCCACTTT. This sequence encodes CASSLGQGESPLHF. Drawing the rest from reference TRBV5-1 and TRBJ1-6, the complete variable domain is KAGVTQTPRYLIKTRGQQVTLSCSPISGHRSVSWYQQTPGQGLQFLFEYFSETQRNKGNFPGRFSGRQFSNSRSEMNVSTLELGDSALYLCASSLGQGESPLHFGNGTRLTVT.

This clonotype has a handful of counts. The chain links TRBV29-1 to TRBJ2-7, with 9 bases that match TRBD1. V lost 3 bases and J lost 2; bases outside the gene matches: 8. The CDR3 sequence is 15 residues long. CDR1 and CDR2 from the germline V gene are SQVTM and ANQGSEA. The DNA of the CDR3 is TGCAGCGTTGAGCCCACGGACAGGGGTCCCTACGAGCAGTACTTC. Residues: CSVEPTDRGPYEQYF.

There are many counts of this clonotype. This chain uses TRBV20-1 with TRBJ1-5, with TRBD1 matching over 9 bases. Trimming took 8 bases from V and 4 from J; bases not matched to a gene: 6. CDR1 is DFQATT and CDR2 is SNEGSKA in the germline V gene (reference sequence). The CDR3 sequence is 13 residues long. The CDR3 here is CSSPGQGNQPQHF. CDR3 nucleotides: TGCAGTTCTCCGGGACAGGGAAATCAGCCCCAGCATTTT.

This clonotype was observed a handful of times. The rearrangement joins TRBV18 to TRBJ2-7; tentatively, D is TRBD1 (5 bases). The CDR3 length is 13 residues. Trimming cost V 3 bases and J 4 bases, with 10 bases left between them. Germline loops: CDR1 KGHSH, CDR2 LQKENI. Written as DNA, the CDR3 is TGTGCCAGCTCACCCCAGGGCGATTACGAGCAGTACTTC. Translated, it gives CASSPQGDYEQYF.

The rearrangement uses TRBV4-2 and TRBJ1-1; the D is unclear. Trimming cost V 0 bases and J 5 bases, with 13 bases left between them. In germline, CDR1 is LGHNA, CDR2 YNFKEQ. The CDR3 is made up of 15 amino acids. The CDR3 DNA follows: TGTGCCAGCAGCCAAGATAGGGCAGGCTTAACTGAAGCTTTCTTT. Translating it yields CASSQDRAGLTEAFF.

V and J are TRBV29-1 and TRBJ2-2; no clear D. The CDR3 extends over 14 amino acids. Germline V gene data show CDR1 as SQVTM and CDR2 as ANQGSEA. The V end was cut by 4 bases, the J end by 4 bases, with 13 bases between. DNA of the CDR3: TGCAGCGTTGTGGGCAGATCTATCACCGGGGAGCTGTTTTTT. Translation: CSVVGRSITGELFF.

This clonotype turned up a few times. One end of the junction is discordant with germline, which a read error may explain. This sequence joins TRBV7-9 and TRBJ2-2; 14 bases are a match to TRBD2. This CDR3 is 18 amino acids long. Per germline, CDR1 SEHNR and CDR2 FQNEAQ (reference sequence). The CDR3 bases are TGTGCCAGCAGCCTAGCCCGGACTAGCGGGAGGTACACCGGGGAGCTGTTTTTT. This sequence encodes CASSLARTSGRYTGELFF.

The genes are TRBV11-3 and TRBJ1-6; a weak D match, TRBD1 (5 bases). Trimming removed 5 bases at V and 2 bases at J, with 16 bases between. CDR1 is SGHNT, CDR2 YENEEA, per germline. The CDR3 covers 17 residues. Here the CDR3 reads CASSQLGGTTYNSPLHF. The CDR3 coding sequence is TGTGCCAGCAGCCAACTCGGGGGAACCACCTATAATTCACCCCTCCACTTT.

V usage is TRBV5-1 and J usage is TRBJ2-3, with 15 bases fitting TRBD2. The CDR3 sequence is 16 residues long. Germline assignment: CDR1 SGHRS and CDR2 YFSETQ. J was trimmed by 5 bases and V by 4 bases; bases with no gene match: 5. The DNA of the CDR3 is TGCGCCAGCAGCCCCGGACTAGCGGGGGGGATAGATACGCAGTATTTT. As protein: CASSPGLAGGIDTQYF.

This chain uses TRBV7-9 with TRBJ2-1, with D unresolved. Looked up from germline, CDR1 is SEHNR and CDR2 is FQNEAQ (reference sequence). The ends were cut back, 7 bases at V and 9 bases at J, with 13 bases in the middle. The CDR3 runs to 12 residues. CDR3 sequence (DNA): TGTGCCAGCAAGTACCGGAGCCTTGAGCAGTTCTTC. Amino acids: CASKYRSLEQFF.

This clonotype was counted between two and nine times. This chain joins TRBV9 and TRBJ2-3; the D gene is possibly TRBD2 (5 bases). V lost 5 bases and J lost 5, with 12 bases in between. Germline V gene data show CDR1 as SGDLS and CDR2 as YYNGEE. The CDR3 totals 13 residues. The DNA for the CDR3 is TGTGCCAGCAGGGGTCCCGCGGGAGATACGCAGTATTTT. This codes for CASRGPAGDTQYF.

The rearrangement uses TRBV4-1 and TRBJ1-4; 12 bases line up with TRBD1. This CDR3 comprises 15 residues. Trimming at V came to 1 base and at J to 7 bases, leaving 1 base not matched to a gene. The germline V gene has CDR1 MGHRA and CDR2 YSYEKL. The DNA of the CDR3 is TGCGCCAGCAGCCAAGGGGGACAGGGGGCTGAAAAACTGTTTTTT. It codes for CASSQGGQGAEKLFF.

This chain links TRBV20-1 with TRBJ2-1, with TRBD2 identical over 16 bases. Germline-derived CDR1 and CDR2 are DFQATT and SNEGSKA (reference sequence). The junction had 12 bases not matched to a gene; V was cut back by 4 bases and J by 15 bases. The length of the CDR3 is 15 residues. CDR3 region: CSANPGTSGRAGGFF. DNA for the CDR3: TGCAGTGCTAACCCCGGGACTAGCGGGAGGGCCGGGGGGTTCTTC.

The rearrangement joins TRBV5-1 to TRBJ1-5; tentative D call: TRBD1 (6 bases). V was clipped by 4 bases and J by 4 bases, with 15 bases between them. Germline V gene lookup returns CDR1 SGHRS and CDR2 YFSETQ. CDR3 length equals 15 residues. The DNA for the CDR3 is TGCGCCAGCAGCATGGACAGAATAAGTAATCAGCCCCAGCATTTT. Its protein product is CASSMDRISNQPQHF.